The 5 T cell receptor beta chains below all came from one sample that was sequenced in a study of blood T cell repertoires in COVID-19. Only in-frame clones appear in the TCRdb table, and some are missing; sequencing was by immunoSEQ multiplex PCR. This sample yields about 120,000 clones, of which around 80% are seen a single time; about 40% belongs to the top ten. The sample consisted of peripheral blood. The receptor set was obtained from a man aged 35 to 55 with active or convalescent COVID-19.

This clone has ten or more counts. The J gene is TRBJ1-1, the V gene TRBV9, with a tentative D call TRBD1 (5 bases). V shed 4 bases and J shed 8 bases, with 15 bases lying between them. From germline, CDR1 is SGDLS and CDR2 YYNGEE. CDR3 size: 13 residues. CDR3 amino acids: CASSKSSRGEAFF. CDR3 in DNA: TGTGCCAGCAGCAAGAGCTCAAGGGGCGAAGCTTTCTTT.

The CDR3 DNA is TGTGCCAGCAGCCAATCAGGGTATAATGAAAAACTGTTTTTT. Translation: CASSQSGYNEKLFF. This chain uses TRBV3-1 (or the pseudogene TRBV3-2) with TRBJ1-4; a possible D gene is TRBD1 (5 bases). CDR3 length: 14 residues. The germline V gene encodes CDR1 LGHDT and CDR2 YNNKEL (reference sequence). Trimming pared 2 bases from V and 4 bases from J, leaving 8 bases between.

J is TRBJ2-1 and V is TRBV3-1 (or the pseudogene TRBV3-2), with 7 bases fitting TRBD1. The CDR3 loop spans 14 amino acids. The germline gives CDR1 LGHDT, CDR2 YNNKEL (reference sequence). Germline trimming cut 0 bases from V and 15 bases from J; bases unmatched to any gene: 11. CDR3 protein: CASSQDSSRDRRFF. The CDR3, as DNA: TGTGCCAGCAGCCAAGATTCGAGTCGGGACAGAAGGTTCTTC.

This chain's CDR3 is CASSSSGGAETQYF. The CDR3 nucleotides are TGTGCCAGCAGTTCAAGCGGGGGGGCAGAGACCCAGTACTTC. This chain connects TRBV6-5 to TRBJ2-5; TRBD2 agrees at 10 bases. Germline trimming cut 4 bases from V and 4 bases from J; bases unmatched to any gene: 3. Germline CDR1 MNHEY, CDR2 SVGAGI. CDR3 length equals 14 residues.

This clone was counted at least ten times. The V and J genes are TRBV29-1 and TRBJ1-2; 8 bases are a match to TRBD1. With 1 base clipped from V and 4 bases from J, the junction kept 17 bases outside the gene matches. CDR1 and CDR2 from the germline V gene are SQVTM and ANQGSEA. The CDR3 runs 18 residues. This CDR3 reads CSVEAPPRTGPMIYGYTF. CDR3 DNA: TGCAGCGTTGAAGCCCCCCCTCGGACAGGGCCCATGATCTATGGCTACACCTTC.